This is a list of T cell receptor beta chains from one sample in a study of T cells in Graves' hyperthyroidism and ophthalmopathy. MiXCR, run by TCRdb on the multiplex PCR reads, gives a single entry per CDR3 protein. In the table there are 200,000 to 250,000 distinct CDR3 sequences, about 17% of which are singletons. Sequenced sample: blood. The receptor source for this set is a woman in her fifties or sixties with Graves' hyperthyroidism. CDR3s include the opening cysteine and the closing phenylalanine or tryptophan. A D gene is named only where the DNA matches it firmly. Rows may omit the clone size; those that give it use once, few, many or a size class.

size: many; J: TRBJ2-5; V: TRBV27; D: TRBD2; CDR3: CASSPGLAGVAETQYF; DNA: TGTGCCAGCAGTCCGGGACTAGCGGGAGTCGCAGAGACCCAGTACTTC
size: many; J: TRBJ2-7; V: TRBV2; D: TRBD2; CDR3: CASTPRTSGYEQYF; DNA: TGTGCCAGCACCCCGCGGACTAGCGGCTACGAGCAGTACTTC
size: many; J: TRBJ1-5; V: TRBV5-1; D: TRBD1; CDR3: CASSRGQGDNQPQHF; DNA: TGCGCCAGCAGCAGGGGACAGGGGGATAATCAGCCCCAGCATTTT
size: few; J: TRBJ2-1; V: TRBV29-1; D: .; CDR3: CSVGARDGDSSYNEQFF; DNA: TGCAGCGTGGGGGCCCGTGATGGCGATAGCTCCTACAATGAGCAGTTCTTC
size: .; J: TRBJ2-7; V: TRBV19; D: .; CDR3: CASSASGSSYEQYF; DNA: TGTGCCAGTAGTGCCAGCGGAAGCTCCTACGAGCAGTACTTC
size: few; J: TRBJ2-2; V: TRBV7-6; D: TRBD1; CDR3: CASSLEGQAIGELFF; DNA: TGTGCCAGCAGCTTGGAGGGACAGGCAATAGGGGAGCTGTTTTTT
size: .; J: TRBJ1-2; V: TRBV4-1; D: .; CDR3: CASSQGDGNYGYTF; DNA: TGCGCCAGCAGCCAAGGAGACGGGAACTATGGCTACACCTTC
size: .; J: TRBJ1-2; V: TRBV19; D: .; CDR3: CASSIVQPVYGYTF; DNA: TGTGCCAGTAGTATCGTACAGCCGGTCTATGGCTACACCTTC
size: .; J: TRBJ1-2; V: TRBV5-1; D: .; CDR3: CASSPLTGHGYTF; DNA: TGCGCCAGCAGCCCCCTTACAGGGCATGGCTACACCTTC
size: few; J: TRBJ1-1; V: TRBV5-1; D: TRBD1; CDR3: CASSLGTGVGDTEAFF; DNA: TGCGCCAGCAGCTTGGGGACAGGGGTGGGTGACACTGAAGCTTTCTTT
size: .; J: TRBJ1-5; V: TRBV19; D: .; CDR3: CASSPGQRNQPQHF; DNA: TGTGCCAGTAGCCCCGGACAGCGCAATCAGCCCCAGCATTTT
size: many; J: TRBJ2-7; V: TRBV2; D: TRBD2; CDR3: CASSEFEREGPYEQYF; DNA: TGTGCCAGCAGTGAATTTGAGCGGGAGGGCCCCTACGAGCAGTACTTC
size: many; J: TRBJ2-5; V: TRBV12-5; D: .; CDR3: CASGSLGRMRVETQYF; DNA: TGTGCTAGTGGTTCGCTGGGGAGGATGCGTGTAGAGACCCAGTACTTC
size: .; J: TRBJ2-2; V: TRBV5-5; D: TRBD2; CDR3: CASSGTSGRSAGELFF; DNA: TGTGCCAGCAGCGGCACTAGCGGGAGAAGCGCCGGGGAGCTGTTTTTT
size: many; J: TRBJ2-5; V: TRBV20-1; D: TRBD2; CDR3: CSARAPPGLGRLQETQYF; DNA: TGCAGTGCTAGAGCACCCCCCGGACTAGGGAGGCTCCAAGAGACCCAGTACTTC
size: many; J: TRBJ2-3; V: TRBV24-1; D: TRBD2; CDR3: CATSDSLYRTSDRGGTQYF; DNA: TGTGCCACCAGTGATTCGTTATATCGGACTAGCGACCGGGGGGGTACGCAGTATTTT
size: .; J: TRBJ1-2; V: TRBV9; D: .; CDR3: CASSALPGANYGYTF; DNA: TGTGCCAGCAGCGCGTTGCCAGGGGCTAACTATGGCTACACCTTC
size: many; J: TRBJ2-3; V: TRBV2; D: .; CDR3: CASMRDSTDTQYF; DNA: TGTGCCAGCATGAGGGACTCCACAGATACGCAGTATTTT
size: many; J: TRBJ2-7; V: TRBV5-1; D: TRBD2; CDR3: CASRREASGSYEQYF; DNA: TGCGCCAGCAGACGGGAGGCTAGCGGGAGCTACGAGCAGTACTTC
size: few; J: TRBJ1-1; V: TRBV19; D: .; CDR3: CASSATALNTEAFF; DNA: TGTGCCAGTAGTGCAACAGCCCTGAACACTGAAGCTTTCTTT
size: many; J: TRBJ2-1; V: TRBV12-5; D: .; CDR3: CASGLVLGEQFF; DNA: TGTGCTAGTGGTTTGGTACTAGGTGAGCAGTTCTTC
size: few; J: TRBJ1-1; V: TRBV27; D: .; CDR3: CASSLSTVNTEAFF; DNA: TGTGCCAGCAGTTTATCGACGGTGAACACTGAAGCTTTCTTT
size: many; J: TRBJ2-1; V: TRBV7-3; D: .; CDR3: CASSLTLGSAYNEQFF; DNA: TGTGCCAGCAGCTTAACCCTAGGTTCCGCCTACAATGAGCAGTTCTTC
size: .; J: TRBJ1-1; V: TRBV12-3/TRBV12-4; D: .; CDR3: CASRFLAGNTEAFF; DNA: TGTGCCAGCAGATTTCTAGCGGGGAACACTGAAGCTTTCTTT
size: .; J: TRBJ2-1; V: TRBV29-1; D: .; CDR3: CSAAKRLDYEQFF; DNA: TGCAGCGCTGCAAAACGTCTTGATTATGAGCAGTTCTTC
size: few; J: TRBJ2-2; V: TRBV19; D: TRBD1; CDR3: CALGVAGGSGELFF; DNA: TGTGCCCTCGGCGTGGCAGGGGGATCCGGGGAGCTGTTTTTT
size: many; J: TRBJ2-5; V: TRBV14; D: TRBD2; CDR3: CASSQASGRETQYF; DNA: TGTGCCAGCAGCCAAGCTAGCGGTCGGGAGACCCAGTACTTC
size: .; J: TRBJ2-7; V: TRBV12-3/TRBV12-4; D: TRBD2; CDR3: CASRDSGRPSYEQYF; DNA: TGTGCCAGCAGGGATAGCGGGAGGCCTTCCTACGAGCAGTACTTC
size: few; J: TRBJ2-7; V: TRBV3-1; D: .; CDR3: CASSQVFRGPYEQYF; DNA: TGTGCCAGCAGCCAAGTGTTTAGGGGCCCCTACGAGCAGTACTTC
size: many; J: TRBJ2-7; V: TRBV7-6; D: TRBD2; CDR3: CASSLASGRAVYEQYF; DNA: TGTGCCAGCAGCTTAGCTAGCGGGAGGGCTGTTTACGAGCAGTACTTC
size: many; J: TRBJ1-3; V: TRBV28; D: .; CDR3: CASSLYRLSGNTIYF; DNA: TGTGCCAGCAGTTTATATAGGTTGTCTGGAAACACCATATATTTT
size: many; J: TRBJ2-7; V: TRBV28; D: TRBD1; CDR3: CASSSVGTGILGYEQYF; DNA: TGTGCCAGCAGTTCCGTCGGGACAGGGATATTGGGATACGAGCAGTACTTC
size: .; J: TRBJ2-3; V: TRBV18; D: TRBD2; CDR3: CASSPGRGSTDTQYF; DNA: TGTGCCAGCTCACCCGGGAGGGGGAGCACAGATACGCAGTATTTT
size: many; J: TRBJ1-1; V: TRBV6-6; D: .; CDR3: CASSYSGRLNTEAFF; DNA: TGTGCCAGCAGTTACTCGGGGAGGCTGAACACTGAAGCTTTCTTT
size: once; J: TRBJ1-2; V: TRBV27; D: .; CDR3: CASSSGGHYGYTF; DNA: TGTGCCAGCAGTTCTGGGGGCCACTATGGCTACACCTTC
size: many; J: TRBJ2-4; V: TRBV28; D: .; CDR3: CASFGRLAKNIQYF; DNA: TGTGCCAGCTTTGGCAGACTAGCCAAAAACATTCAGTACTTC
size: many; J: TRBJ2-3; V: TRBV12-3/TRBV12-4; D: TRBD2; CDR3: CASSDLAGDSDTQYF; DNA: TGTGCCAGCAGTGATCTAGCGGGAGACTCAGATACGCAGTATTTT
size: .; J: TRBJ1-2; V: TRBV27; D: .; CDR3: CASRKTDIGGYTF; DNA: TGTGCCAGCAGAAAGACAGACATAGGTGGCTACACCTTC
size: few; J: TRBJ2-2; V: TRBV15; D: TRBD2; CDR3: CATSKGLAGVRELFF; DNA: TGTGCCACCAGCAAAGGACTAGCGGGAGTCAGGGAGCTGTTTTTT
size: .; J: TRBJ1-4; V: TRBV12-3/TRBV12-4; D: .; CDR3: CASSLAGGTRGEKLFF; DNA: TGTGCCAGCAGTTTAGCCGGGGGGACCCGAGGGGAAAAACTGTTTTTT
size: many; J: TRBJ1-2; V: TRBV11-3; D: .; CDR3: CASSPQAGDYGYTF; DNA: TGTGCCAGCAGCCCCCAGGCAGGGGACTATGGCTACACCTTC
size: many; J: TRBJ2-3; V: TRBV6-5; D: .; CDR3: CASSYLGGRTDTQYF; DNA: TGTGCCAGCAGTTACCTTGGCGGCCGCACAGATACGCAGTATTTT
size: .; J: TRBJ2-3; V: TRBV5-1; D: TRBD1; CDR3: CASSPGQLNTDTQYF; DNA: TGCGCCAGCAGCCCGGGACAGTTAAACACAGATACGCAGTATTTT
size: many; J: TRBJ2-3; V: TRBV11-3; D: TRBD2; CDR3: CASRGLAGVDTQYF; DNA: TGTGCCAGCAGGGGACTAGCGGGAGTCGATACGCAGTATTTT
size: few; J: TRBJ2-1; V: TRBV10-3; D: TRBD2; CDR3: CAISGQLAANEQFF; DNA: TGTGCCATCAGTGGTCAACTAGCGGCAAATGAGCAGTTCTTC
size: few; J: TRBJ1-2; V: TRBV13; D: .; CDR3: CASSLYQGTNYGYTF; DNA: TGTGCCAGCAGCTTATATCAGGGGACTAACTATGGCTACACCTTC
size: few; J: TRBJ2-1; V: TRBV3-1; D: TRBD2; CDR3: CASSQDSRLAGNEQFF; DNA: TGTGCCAGCAGCCAAGATTCCCGACTAGCTGGGAATGAGCAGTTCTTC
size: many; J: TRBJ2-7; V: TRBV20-1; D: .; CDR3: CSAPDNSYEQYF; DNA: TGCAGTGCCCCTGACAACTCCTACGAGCAGTACTTC
size: .; J: TRBJ2-7; V: TRBV29-1; D: .; CDR3: CSAEGEQYF; DNA: TGCAGCGCCGAGGGCGAGCAGTACTTC
size: few; J: TRBJ2-1; V: TRBV4-2; D: TRBD2; CDR3: CASSQETSGSINEQFF; DNA: TGTGCCAGCAGCCAAGAGACTAGCGGGAGTATCAATGAGCAGTTCTTC
size: many; J: TRBJ1-1; V: TRBV7-9; D: .; CDR3: CASTSRGRTEAFF; DNA: TGTGCCAGCACTAGCAGGGGAAGAACTGAAGCTTTCTTT